One sample yielded the 4 T cell receptor beta chains listed below, sequenced in a study of yellow fever vaccine responses in identical twins. One entry per CDR3 protein, called by TCRdb with MiXCR from the RT-PCR reads. The sample lists roughly 870 distinct CDR3 sequences, more than 65% occurring once. The material sequenced was T cells from blood (PBMCs), unsorted or a sorted subset (not recorded which), taken before or after yellow fever vaccination (not recorded which). Receptors were obtained from a female donor who received the yellow fever vaccine.

This clonotype was seen only once. V gene TRBV11-3 combines with J gene TRBJ2-3, with 8 bases identical to TRBD2. With V trimmed by 6 bases and J by 1 base, 6 bases remained unmatched. This CDR3 contains 15 residues. Germline lookup yields CDR1 SGHNT and CDR2 YENEEA. This CDR3 is CASSYDSGGTDTQYF. Written as DNA, the CDR3 is TGTGCCAGCAGTTACGATAGCGGGGGCACAGATACGCAGTATTTT. The full variable domain, with the rest looked up from reference TRBV11-3 and TRBJ2-3, is EAGVVQSPRYKIIEKKQPVAFWCNPISGHNTLYWYLQNLGQGPELLIRYENEEAVDDSQLPKDRFSAERLKGVDSTLKIQPAELGDSAVYLCASSYDSGGTDTQYFGPGTRLTVL.

The V call is TRBV7-9, the J call TRBJ2-5; no firm D call. V was trimmed by 3 bases and J by 3 bases, leaving 5 bases between them. Germline CDR1 and CDR2: SEHNR and FQNEAQ (reference sequence). The CDR3 spans 12 residues. The chain's CDR3 is CASSFSEETQYF. As DNA, the CDR3 is TGTGCCAGCAGCTTTTCTGAAGAGACCCAGTACTTC.

The chain links TRBV19 to TRBJ2-1; maybe TRBD2 (6 bases). V shed 5 bases and J shed 0 bases, with 11 bases lying between them. The CDR3 is 15 amino acids. Germline V gives CDR1 LNHDA, CDR2 SQIVND (reference sequence). DNA for the CDR3: TGTGCCAGTAGTCCGGGAGCTGGCTCCTACAATGAGCAGTTCTTC. Its protein is CASSPGAGSYNEQFF.

J is TRBJ2-1 and V is TRBV11-2; 12 nucleotides match TRBD2. Germline V lookup: CDR1 SGHAT, CDR2 FQNNGV. Trimming at V came to 5 bases and at J to 4 bases, leaving 6 bases not matched to a gene. The CDR3 extends over 16 amino acids. Here the CDR3 DNA reads TGTGCCAGCAGCCAGAGGACTAGCGGGGTATACAATGAGCAGTTCTTC. It encodes CASSQRTSGVYNEQFF.